This entry lists 30 T cell receptor beta chains sequenced from one sample in a study of cytomegalovirus exposure and HLA in healthy donors. The PCR had 60 Vbeta and 13 Jbeta primers. Repertoires were generated with immunoSEQ multiplex PCR, while TCRdb's copy carries only in-frame clones and drops some. Of 100,000 to 150,000 clones listed, roughly 84% were seen once; the top ten hold 2.5% to 3%. Material for sequencing was PBMCs. Receptor source: a young woman in good health and CMV-seropositive.

Of note for this clone: Mismatch with germline at one junction end may stem from a read error. This chain joins TRBV7-9 and TRBJ2-5; a weak D match, TRBD2 (6 bases). The CDR3 is 13 amino acids. Germline CDR1 SEHNR, CDR2 FQNEAQ (reference sequence). The CDR3 bases are TGTTCCAGCAGCTTCCCTGGGGGGGAGACCCAGTACTTC. Translated: CSSSFPGGETQYF.

The chain recombines TRBV27 with TRBJ1-6, with 10 nucleotides matching TRBD1. The CDR3 has 14 residues. CDR1 and CDR2 (germline): MNHEY, SMNVEV (reference sequence). The trim removed 7 bases at V and 9 bases at J, leaving 6 bases unmatched. This CDR3 reads CASKSGTGVSPLHF. The CDR3 DNA follows: TGTGCCAGCAAGTCCGGGACAGGGGTTTCACCCCTCCACTTT.

The rearrangement links TRBV7-9 to TRBJ2-1; D is perhaps TRBD1 or TRBD2 (5 bases each). The CDR3 extends over 12 amino acids. V was clipped by 10 bases and J by 9 bases, with 16 bases between them. Germline V CDR1 and CDR2: SEHNR, FQNEAQ (reference sequence). The CDR3 nucleotides read TGTGCCACCAGGGACGGACTCAGTGAGCAGTTCTTC. Protein sequence: CATRDGLSEQFF.

This chain links TRBV7-9 with TRBJ2-5; 11 bases line up with TRBD2. The V and J ends lost 5 bases and 2 bases, in that order; junction bases with no gene match: 4. The CDR3 spans 15 residues. Germline-derived CDR1 and CDR2 are SEHNR and FQNEAQ (reference sequence). The CDR3 DNA sequence: TGTGCCAGCAGCCCTAGCGGGGGGCCTCAAGAGACCCAGTACTTC. This translates into CASSPSGGPQETQYF.

This clone ranks as medium-sized. The V and J genes are TRBV6-5 and TRBJ1-2; 7 bases line up with TRBD1. Trimming at V came to 0 bases and at J to 6 bases, leaving 4 bases not matched to a gene. Germline V gives CDR1 MNHEY, CDR2 SVGAGI. The CDR3 totals 14 residues. The CDR3 sequence: CASSYSGDSDGYTF. In nucleotides, the CDR3 is TGTGCCAGCAGTTACTCGGGGGACAGTGATGGCTACACCTTC.

The chain couples TRBV29-1 to TRBJ1-1; no clear D. The CDR3 sequence is 11 residues long. Trimming shortened V by 5 bases and J by 4 bases, and 8 bases separated the two germline ends. Germline assignment: CDR1 SQVTM and CDR2 ANQGSEA. CDR3 amino acids: CSVTRGTEAFF. DNA for the CDR3: TGCAGCGTTACGAGAGGCACTGAAGCTTTCTTT.

This chain joins TRBV7-6 and TRBJ1-1; 8 bases are shared with TRBD1. Germline CDR1 is SGHVS and CDR2 is FNYEAQ. V lost 5 bases, J lost 10 bases, and 3 bases stayed unmatched. There are 11 residues in the CDR3. The CDR3 DNA sequence: TGTGCCAGCAGCGATGACAGGGGAGCTTTCTTT. Translating gives CASSDDRGAFF.

This clone came up once. The gene calls are TRBV19 and TRBJ2-5, with D tentatively TRBD1 (5 bases). The V end lost 6 bases, the J end lost 4 bases, and 12 bases lay between the germline ends. This CDR3 spans 13 amino acids. The germline V gene encodes CDR1 LNHDA and CDR2 SQIVND (reference sequence). The CDR3 coding sequence is TGTGCCAGTAGGTCCAGGGCCGGAGAGACCCAGTACTTC. Protein: CASRSRAGETQYF.

The chain has TRBV5-4 and TRBJ1-3; D might be TRBD1 (5 bases). The CDR3 spans 15 residues. Trimming cost V 4 bases and J 0 bases, with 11 bases left between them. Germline-derived CDR1 and CDR2 are SGHNT and YYREEE (reference sequence). The CDR3 coding sequence is TGTGCCAGCAGCCAACAGGCTTCCTCTGGAAACACCATATATTTT. Protein sequence: CASSQQASSGNTIYF.

The chain joins TRBV5-4 to TRBJ2-5; D call uncertain. Germline V lookup: CDR1 SGHNT, CDR2 YYREEE (reference sequence). The CDR3 has 15 residues. V lost 1 base, J lost 1 base, and 11 bases lay in between. The CDR3 spells CASSLQEKSQETQYF. The CDR3 DNA reads as TGTGCCAGCAGCTTGCAGGAAAAGTCCCAAGAGACCCAGTACTTC.

This clone has just a few counts. This chain connects TRBV11-3 to TRBJ1-2, with D maybe TRBD1 (5 bases). There are 14 residues in the CDR3. Deletions cut 5 bases from V and 4 bases from J, with 14 bases between. The germline V gene has CDR1 SGHNT and CDR2 YENEEA. The CDR3: CASSPPGGIYGYTF. The DNA of the CDR3 is TGTGCCAGCAGCCCGCCGGGGGGGATCTATGGCTACACCTTC. The full variable domain, in which reference TRBV11-3 and TRBJ1-2 provide the parts outside the CDR3, is EAGVVQSPRYKIIEKKQPVAFWCNPISGHNTLYWYLQNLGQGPELLIRYENEEAVDDSQLPKDRFSAERLKGVDSTLKIQPAELGDSAVYLCASSPPGGIYGYTFGSGTRLTVV.

This chain links TRBV19 with TRBJ1-1; D not certain. Germline CDR1 and CDR2: LNHDA and SQIVND (reference sequence). This CDR3 contains 13 residues. V lost 6 bases and J lost 4, with 12 bases in between. As DNA, the CDR3 is TGTGCCAGTAGGGCCCCCGAGGGCACTGAAGCTTTCTTT. Encoded protein: CASRAPEGTEAFF.

This clone occurred once. The CDR3 here is CSVARGDGGNYGYTF. CDR3 nucleotides: TGCAGCGTTGCCCGAGGGGACGGGGGAAACTATGGCTACACCTTC. This chain connects TRBV29-1 to TRBJ1-2; D is possibly TRBD1 (5 bases). V was trimmed by 4 bases and J by 2 bases, leaving 17 bases between them. Germline V lookup: CDR1 SQVTM, CDR2 ANQGSEA. The CDR3 contains 15 residues.

V is TRBV9 and J is TRBJ1-2, with 7 bases lining up with TRBD1. The CDR3 consists of 15 residues. Germline CDR1 reads SGDLS; CDR2 reads YYNGEE. After removal of 0 bases from V and 8 bases from J, the junction contained 10 bases not matched to a gene. DNA for the CDR3: TGTGCCAGCAGCGTAGCAGAAGGGGGCGTCATGGGCTACACCTTC. Protein product: CASSVAEGGVMGYTF. Full variable domain (outside the CDR3, taken from reference TRBV9 and TRBJ1-2): DSGVTQTPKHLITATGQRVTLRCSPRSGDLSVYWYQQSLDQGLQFLIQYYNGEERAKGNILERFSAQQFPDLHSELNLSSLELGDSALYFCASSVAEGGVMGYTFGSGTRLTVV.

CDR3 amino acids: CASSVVRGASYNEQFF. The DNA for the CDR3 is TGTGCCAGCAGCGTAGTACGGGGGGCTTCCTACAATGAGCAGTTCTTC. J is TRBJ2-1 and V is TRBV9; TRBD2 is a possible D gene (7 bases). V lost 0 bases and J lost 1, with 11 bases in between. The CDR3 is made up of 16 amino acids. From germline, CDR1 is SGDLS and CDR2 YYNGEE.

The gene calls are TRBV6-5 and TRBJ1-2; tentatively, D is TRBD1 (5 bases). This CDR3 is 12 amino acids long. The V and J ends lost 4 bases and 4 bases respectively, with 7 bases between them. Per germline, CDR1 MNHEY and CDR2 SVGAGI. The CDR3 loop reads CASSSGGYGYTF. The CDR3 region has the DNA TGTGCCAGCAGTTCGGGGGGCTATGGCTACACCTTC.

The chain employs TRBV21-1 and TRBJ2-1; the table calls TRBD2, which could not be checked here. TRBV21-1 is termed a pseudogene. This CDR3 is 17 amino acids long. In DNA form, the CDR3 reads TGTGCCAGCAGCAAAGCGCTTCGGGGGGCCATTCGCAATGAGCAGTTCTTC. Amino acid sequence: CASSKALRGAIRNEQFF.

The chain recombines TRBV5-1 with TRBJ1-2; D is possibly TRBD1 (6 bases). The CDR3 runs 12 residues. The V end lost 2 bases, the J end lost 8 bases, and 10 bases lay between the germline ends. Germline lookup yields CDR1 SGHRS and CDR2 YFSETQ. The CDR3 region is CASSLQGTGYTF. The DNA of the CDR3 is TGCGCCAGCAGCTTACAGGGCACCGGCTACACCTTC.

This chain uses TRBV5-6 with TRBJ1-6, with 8 bases lining up with TRBD1. V lost 3 bases, J lost 9 bases, and 11 bases stayed unmatched. The CDR3 totals 16 residues. Germline V lookup: CDR1 SGHDT, CDR2 YYEEEE. The DNA of the CDR3 is TGTGCCAGCAGCTCGACCCCAGGGGGCCCCAGTTCACCCCTCCACTTT. Its translation is CASSSTPGGPSSPLHF.

The chain joins TRBV9 to TRBJ2-1, with D possibly matching TRBD2 (6 bases). CDR1 is SGDLS and CDR2 is YYNGEE in the germline V gene. The V gene lost 4 bases and the J gene lost 10 bases, with 15 bases spanning the gap. CDR3 length: 13 residues. Here the CDR3 reads CASSSPPEGEQFF. CDR3 in DNA: TGTGCCAGCAGCTCCCCCCCGGAGGGGGAGCAGTTCTTC.

CDR3 in DNA: TGTGCCAGCAGTCCCCAGGGGAGAGAACAGCCCCAGCATTTT. Protein: CASSPQGREQPQHF. This rearrangement joins TRBV7-9 to TRBJ1-5, with D tentatively TRBD1 (6 bases). The CDR3 is 14 amino acids. Germline CDR1 SEHNR, CDR2 FQNEAQ (reference sequence). Trimming stripped 6 bases from V and 7 bases from J, with 16 bases between.

In DNA form, the CDR3 reads TGCGCCAGCAGCCCCGTGGCGCAGGGAAACACCGGGGAGCTGTTTTTT. Its protein product is CASSPVAQGNTGELFF. The V gene is TRBV5-1, the J gene TRBJ2-2; perhaps TRBD1 as D (5 bases). The CDR3 runs 16 residues. V was trimmed by 4 bases and J by 2 bases, leaving 15 bases between them. The germline CDR1 and CDR2 sequences are SGHRS and YFSETQ.

The chain joins TRBV6-5 to TRBJ1-5; D is perhaps TRBD1 (6 bases). The CDR3 covers 15 residues. The germline CDR1 and CDR2 sequences are MNHEY and SVGAGI. V was pared by 6 bases and J by 1 base, with 13 bases between. The CDR3 DNA follows: TGTGCCAGCAGCCGCTCGAGGGGGAGCAATCAGCCCCAGCATTTT. Translating gives CASSRSRGSNQPQHF.

The chain links TRBV5-4 to TRBJ2-5, with D hard to call. Germline V gene data show CDR1 as SGHNT and CDR2 as YYREEE (reference sequence). This CDR3 is 11 amino acids long. V was pared by 6 bases and J by 4 bases, with 7 bases between. CDR3 sequence reads: CASISGETQYF. In DNA form, the CDR3 reads TGTGCCAGCATTTCGGGAGAGACCCAGTACTTC.

The chain couples TRBV9 to TRBJ1-4; D not certain. This CDR3 is 15 amino acids long. The germline V gene has CDR1 SGDLS and CDR2 YYNGEE. The V gene lost 0 bases and the J gene lost 4 bases, with 10 bases spanning the gap. For the CDR3, the DNA is TGTGCCAGCAGCGTAGGGTCGGGTTTTAATGAAAAACTGTTTTTT. It codes for CASSVGSGFNEKLFF.

J is TRBJ2-1 and V is TRBV4-1; 9 bases agree with TRBD2. Trimming took 2 bases from V and 7 from J; bases not matched to a gene: 6. Germline V gives CDR1 MGHRA, CDR2 YSYEKL. The CDR3 sequence is 15 residues long. DNA for the CDR3: TGCGCCAGCAGCCAAATAGCGGGGGCCGGGAATGAGCAGTTCTTC. Translating gives CASSQIAGAGNEQFF.

J is TRBJ2-1 and V is TRBV6-5; 9 bases align to TRBD1. Germline CDR1 reads MNHEY; CDR2 reads SVGAGI. Unmatched junction bases numbered 9, after V lost 8 bases and J lost 4 bases. The CDR3 sequence is 15 residues long. This chain's CDR3 is CASGWTGESYNEQFF. CDR3 in DNA: TGTGCCAGCGGATGGACAGGGGAGTCGTACAATGAGCAGTTCTTC.

V gene TRBV19 combines with J gene TRBJ2-5; tentative D call: TRBD1 (6 bases). The CDR3 sequence is 16 residues long. Germline assignment: CDR1 LNHDA and CDR2 SQIVND (reference sequence). Trimming took 5 bases from V and 2 from J, leaving 18 bases between them. The CDR3 sequence is CASSPARGFRQETQYF. CDR3 nucleotides: TGTGCCAGTAGTCCCGCCAGGGGATTCCGTCAAGAGACCCAGTACTTC.

This chain uses TRBV5-1 with TRBJ2-2, with 7 nucleotides matching TRBD2. V trimming: 0 bases; J trimming: 3 bases; junction bases outside the gene matches: 5. The length of the CDR3 is 16 residues. Germline CDR1 SGHRS, CDR2 YFSETQ. In DNA form, the CDR3 reads TGCGCCAGCAGCTTGGGTCTAGCGGATTACACCGGGGAGCTGTTTTTT. Translation gives CASSLGLADYTGELFF.

CDR3 amino acids: CASSFRTGEQYF. The CDR3 DNA sequence: TGTGCCAGCAGCTTTCGAACAGGGGAGCAGTACTTC. The rearrangement uses TRBV5-4 and TRBJ2-5; TRBD1 matches 7 bases. This CDR3 contains 12 residues. V lost 2 bases and J lost 11; bases outside the gene matches: 6. Germline values: CDR1 SGHNT, CDR2 YYREEE (reference sequence).